This T cell receptor beta chain derives from a study of Ad26.COV2.S vaccination and SARS-CoV-2 variants. The sample's treatment: 15 to 20 received Ad26.COV2.S at low or high dose, single or two shots; 5 received placebo; per-sample allocation not given. Repertoires come from day 63 after the first vaccine or placebo injection. CDR3 length equals 15 residues. V was cut by 5 bases and J by 5 bases, with 15 bases left in between. CDR1 is SGHVS and CDR2 is FNYEAQ in the germline V gene. Assay used: immunoSEQ multiplex PCR; TCRdb lists only in-frame clones, some missing. The table has around 450,000 clones, around 90% seen once.

This specimen was peripheral blood, taken in a trial of Ad26.COV2.S vaccine versus placebo. This clonotype was obtained from a person aged 18-65 years who received the Ad26.COV2.S COVID-19 vaccine or a placebo. The J gene is TRBJ2-2, the V gene TRBV7-6; no clear D. DNA of the CDR3: TGTGCCAGCAGCCCCGGGTCTTTCGGGACCGGGGAGCTGTTTTTT. As protein: CASSPGSFGTGELFF. The whole variable domain, remainder taken from reference TRBV7-6 and TRBJ2-2, is GAGVSQSPRYKVTKRGQDVALRCDPISGHVSLYWYRQALGQGPEFLTYFNYEAQQDKSGLPNDRFSAERPEGSISTLTIQRTEQRDSAMYRCASSPGSFGTGELFFGEGSRLTVL.